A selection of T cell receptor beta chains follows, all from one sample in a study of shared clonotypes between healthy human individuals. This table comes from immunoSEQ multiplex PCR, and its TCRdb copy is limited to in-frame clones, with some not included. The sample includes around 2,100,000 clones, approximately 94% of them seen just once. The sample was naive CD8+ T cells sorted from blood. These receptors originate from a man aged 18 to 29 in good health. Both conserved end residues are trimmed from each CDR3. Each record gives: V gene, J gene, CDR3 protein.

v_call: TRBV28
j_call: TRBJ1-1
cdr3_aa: ASRRQNTEAF

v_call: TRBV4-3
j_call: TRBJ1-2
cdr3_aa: ASSQDWGSHYGYT

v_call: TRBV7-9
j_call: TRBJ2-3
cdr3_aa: ASSLGPSATDTQY

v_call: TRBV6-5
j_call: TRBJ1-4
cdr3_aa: ASSPGGWEKLF

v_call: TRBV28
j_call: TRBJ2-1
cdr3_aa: ASSSTRLAGDYEQF

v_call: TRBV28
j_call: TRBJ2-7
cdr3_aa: ASFGYGTAFPYEQY

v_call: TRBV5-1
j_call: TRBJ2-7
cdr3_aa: ASSAVGTGFDEQY

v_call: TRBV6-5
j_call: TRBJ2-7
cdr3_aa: ASSYSWTGGEQY

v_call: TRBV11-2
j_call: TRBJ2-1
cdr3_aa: ASSLGPGLAPTYNEQF

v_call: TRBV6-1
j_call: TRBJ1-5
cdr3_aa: ASWGTQEYNQPQH

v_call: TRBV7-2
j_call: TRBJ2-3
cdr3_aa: ASSLVSYLETHTDTQY

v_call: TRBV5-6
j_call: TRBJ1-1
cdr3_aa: ASSLPPGVMNTEAF

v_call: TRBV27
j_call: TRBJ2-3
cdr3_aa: ASSLRTGPGDTQY

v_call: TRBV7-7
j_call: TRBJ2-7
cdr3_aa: ASSLSDSYEQY

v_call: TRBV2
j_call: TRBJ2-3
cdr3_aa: ASSYLLATQY

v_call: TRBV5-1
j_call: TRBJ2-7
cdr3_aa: ASSLARDGNYEQY

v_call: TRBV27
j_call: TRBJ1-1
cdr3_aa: ASSSYNRAGAF

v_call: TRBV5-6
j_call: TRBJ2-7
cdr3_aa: ASSLGGNYEQY

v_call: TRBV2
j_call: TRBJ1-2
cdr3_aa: ASSASGTDYGYT

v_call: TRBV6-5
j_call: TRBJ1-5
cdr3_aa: ASSLTGPGQPQH

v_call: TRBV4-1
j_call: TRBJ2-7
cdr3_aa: ASSHKQSYEQY

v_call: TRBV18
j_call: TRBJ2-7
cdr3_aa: ASSPRLAGASYEQY

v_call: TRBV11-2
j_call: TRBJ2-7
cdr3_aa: ASSATGTYEQY

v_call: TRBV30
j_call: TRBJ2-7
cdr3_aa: AWGVVYEQY

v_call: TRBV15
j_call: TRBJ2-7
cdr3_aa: ATSRGDGSSYEQY

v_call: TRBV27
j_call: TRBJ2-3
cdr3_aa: ASSYPGLPDTQY

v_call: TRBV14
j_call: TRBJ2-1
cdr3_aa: ASSPGLASYNEQF

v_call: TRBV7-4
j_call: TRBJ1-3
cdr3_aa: ASSLVGPSFSGNTIY

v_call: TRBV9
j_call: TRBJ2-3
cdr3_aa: ASSVEGSLHTDTQY